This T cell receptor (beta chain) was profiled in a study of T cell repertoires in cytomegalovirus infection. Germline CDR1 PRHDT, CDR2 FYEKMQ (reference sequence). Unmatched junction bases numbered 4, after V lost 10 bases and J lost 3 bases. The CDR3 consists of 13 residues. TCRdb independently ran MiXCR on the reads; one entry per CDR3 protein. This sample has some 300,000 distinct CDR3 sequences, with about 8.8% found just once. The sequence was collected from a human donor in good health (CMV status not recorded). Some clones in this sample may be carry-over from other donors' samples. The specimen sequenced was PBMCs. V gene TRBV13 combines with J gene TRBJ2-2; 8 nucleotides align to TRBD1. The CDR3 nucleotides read TGTGCCACTATGGACAGGGACACCGGGGAGCTGTTTTTT. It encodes CATMDRDTGELFF.